A single TCR beta chain is shown here with its context. These data originate in a study of blood T cell repertoires in COVID-19. Study as a whole: Sites across the United States, Italy and Spain contributed samples from acute and convalescent COVID-19. T cells, B-cell-depleted T cells, or PBMCs provided the cDNA or gDNA that served as material.

The assay was immunoSEQ multiplex PCR, and TCRdb's table has in-frame clones only and misses some. This sample has 130,000 to 150,000 clones, with 84% found just once. Germline-derived CDR1 and CDR2 are MNHNY and SVGAGI (reference sequence). The CDR3 covers 17 residues. Trimming took 5 bases from V and 4 from J, leaving 23 bases between them. This TCR was recovered from a human donor in a cohort sampled during active COVID-19. The chain combines TRBV6-6 with TRBJ2-5, with TRBD2 as a possible D gene (5 bases). The sequencing input was peripheral blood. For the CDR3, the DNA is TGTGCCAGCAGTCACCACCGGGATCGAAGGAGCTCAGAGACCCAGTACTTC. It translates to CASSHHRDRRSSETQYF.